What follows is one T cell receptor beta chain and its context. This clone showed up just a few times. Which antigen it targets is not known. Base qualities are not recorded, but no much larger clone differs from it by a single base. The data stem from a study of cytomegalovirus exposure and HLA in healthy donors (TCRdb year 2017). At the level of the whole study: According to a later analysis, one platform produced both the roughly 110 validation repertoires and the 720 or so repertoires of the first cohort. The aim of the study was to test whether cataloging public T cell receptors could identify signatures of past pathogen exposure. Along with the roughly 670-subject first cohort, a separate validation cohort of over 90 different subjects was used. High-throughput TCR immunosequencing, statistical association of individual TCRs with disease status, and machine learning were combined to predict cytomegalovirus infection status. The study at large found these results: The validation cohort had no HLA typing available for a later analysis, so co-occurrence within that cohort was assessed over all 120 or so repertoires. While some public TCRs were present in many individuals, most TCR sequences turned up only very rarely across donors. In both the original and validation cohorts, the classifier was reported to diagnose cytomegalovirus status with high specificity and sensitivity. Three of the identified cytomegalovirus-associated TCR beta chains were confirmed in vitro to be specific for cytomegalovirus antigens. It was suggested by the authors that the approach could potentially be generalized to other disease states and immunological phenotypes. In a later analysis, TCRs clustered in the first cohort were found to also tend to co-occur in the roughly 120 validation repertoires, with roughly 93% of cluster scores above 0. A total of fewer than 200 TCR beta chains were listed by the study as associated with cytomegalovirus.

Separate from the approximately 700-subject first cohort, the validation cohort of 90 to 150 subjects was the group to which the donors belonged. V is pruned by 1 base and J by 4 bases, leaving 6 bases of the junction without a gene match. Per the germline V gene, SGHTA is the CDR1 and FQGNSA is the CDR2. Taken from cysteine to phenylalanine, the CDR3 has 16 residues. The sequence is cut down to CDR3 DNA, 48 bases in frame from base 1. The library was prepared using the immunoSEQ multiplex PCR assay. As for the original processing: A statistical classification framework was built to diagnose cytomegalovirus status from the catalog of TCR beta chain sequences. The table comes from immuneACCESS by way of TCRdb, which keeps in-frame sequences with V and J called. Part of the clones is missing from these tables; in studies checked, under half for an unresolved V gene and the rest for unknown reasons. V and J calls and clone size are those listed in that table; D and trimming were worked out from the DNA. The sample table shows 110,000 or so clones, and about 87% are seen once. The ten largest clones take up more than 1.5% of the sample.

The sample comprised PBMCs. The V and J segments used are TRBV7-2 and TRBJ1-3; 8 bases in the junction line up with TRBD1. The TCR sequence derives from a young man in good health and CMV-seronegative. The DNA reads TGTGCCAGCAGCTTAGGTACAGGGGGACAAGGAAACACCATATATTTT. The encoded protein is CASSLGTGGQGNTIYF.